These T cell receptor beta chains were read from a single sample in a study of beta chain features in type 1 diabetes. TCRdb keeps only in-frame clones here, not all; method: immunoSEQ multiplex PCR. The sample holds around 160,000 clones, roughly 60% seen once. The specimen was naive CD4+ T cells from blood. These TCRs come from a young man with type 1 diabetes. CDR3s include the opening cysteine and the closing phenylalanine or tryptophan. The D gene is left open where the match is weak. Rows give clone size only sometimes, using once, few, many, or a class for an expanded clone.

j_call clone_size v_call d_call cdr3_aa cdr3_nt
TRBJ2-7 few TRBV1 - CTSSLGVREQYF TGCACCAGCAGCCTGGGCGTTCGTGAGCAGTACTTC
TRBJ2-3 - TRBV6-5 - CAIRASGTDTQYF TGTGCCATCCGGGCCAGCGGAACAGATACGCAGTATTTT
TRBJ1-2 - TRBV29-1 - CSADYSNYGYTF TGCAGCGCGGACTACAGTAACTATGGCTACACCTTC
TRBJ2-5 - TRBV7-9 - CASSLAETQYF TGTGCCAGCAGCTTAGCGGAGACCCAGTACTTC
TRBJ2-5 - TRBV30 - CAWSPDSHKYQETQYF TGTGCCTGGAGTCCCGACAGTCACAAGTACCAAGAGACCCAGTACTTC
TRBJ1-6 - TRBV5-6 - CASSRGDANSPLHF TGTGCCAGCAGCCGCGGAGACGCCAATTCACCCCTCCACTTT
TRBJ2-4 - TRBV25-1 - CASSNSLNRDGANF TGTGCCAGCAGTAACTCCTTGAACCGGGACGGAGCCAACTTC
TRBJ2-1 - TRBV30 - CAWGLSNEQFF TGTGCCTGGGGACTGAGCAATGAGCAGTTCTTC
TRBJ2-5 - TRBV2 - CASTYDRNQETQYF TGTGCCAGCACCTACGACAGAAACCAAGAGACCCAGTACTTC
TRBJ2-5 - TRBV9 TRBD1 CASSSLTGGYETQYF TGTGCCAGCAGCTCTCTGACAGGGGGCTATGAGACCCAGTACTTC
TRBJ2-1 few TRBV28 TRBD1 CASSSPGTGGGEQFF TGTGCCAGCAGTTCCCCCGGGACAGGGGGCGGAGAGCAGTTCTTC
TRBJ2-3 few TRBV29-1 TRBD1 CSGTTGNLQYF TGCAGCGGGACGACAGGGAATTTGCAGTATTTT
TRBJ2-1 few TRBV30 - CASSSDNEQFF TGTGCCTCATCTAGCGACAATGAGCAGTTCTTC
TRBJ1-1 - TRBV20-1 - CSASVSTQAFF TGCAGTGCTAGTGTTAGTACCCAAGCTTTCTTT
TRBJ2-1 - TRBV5-1 - CASSSAELGPDEQFF TGCGCCAGCAGCTCGGCGGAGTTAGGGCCTGATGAGCAGTTCTTC
TRBJ2-1 - TRBV28 - CASSLGTPYEQFF TGTGCCAGCAGCCTTGGGACTCCCTATGAGCAGTTCTTC
TRBJ2-3 - TRBV29-1 TRBD2 CSGPHQGGGAKDTQYF TGCAGCGGTCCCCATCAGGGCGGGGGGGCCAAAGATACGCAGTATTTT
TRBJ1-4 - TRBV2 - CASSENVSLEKLFF TGTGCCAGCAGTGAGAACGTCTCGCTCGAAAAACTGTTTTTT
TRBJ1-6 few TRBV28 TRBD1 CASSRHRGSPLHF TGTGCCAGCAGTCGCCACAGGGGATCACCCCTCCACTTT
TRBJ2-3 - TRBV10-3 - CAISDPMGALSDTQYF TGTGCCATCAGTGACCCGATGGGGGCCCTTTCAGATACGCAGTATTTT
TRBJ2-5 once TRBV15 - CATSTREAQETQYF TGTGCCACCAGCACCCGGGAAGCTCAAGAGACCCAGTACTTC
TRBJ2-3 - TRBV30 - CAWSPWGSTDTQYF TGTGCCTGGAGCCCCTGGGGTAGCACAGATACGCAGTATTTT
TRBJ1-2 - TRBV4-3 - CASSQDPNNYGYTF TGCGCCAGCAGCCAAGATCCCAATAACTATGGCTACACCTTC
TRBJ2-1 few TRBV6-6 - CASSQRGNEQFF TGTGCCAGCAGTCAGAGGGGTAATGAGCAGTTCTTC
TRBJ2-1 few TRBV29-1 - CSVYTGYNEQFF TGCAGCGTCTACACAGGCTACAATGAGCAGTTCTTC
TRBJ1-4 - TRBV15 TRBD1 CATSRHRGIPTNEKLFF TGTGCCACCAGCAGGCACAGGGGGATCCCAACTAATGAAAAACTGTTTTTT
TRBJ2-7 - TRBV11-2 - CASSVSDYYEQYF TGTGCCAGCAGCGTGTCGGACTACTACGAGCAGTACTTC
TRBJ1-2 few TRBV29-1 - CSVGKGDYGYTF TGCAGCGTTGGGAAGGGAGACTATGGCTACACCTTC
TRBJ2-4 few TRBV29-1 - CSVAGPGKNIQYF TGCAGCGTTGCCGGGCCTGGCAAAAACATTCAGTACTTC